The present T cell receptor beta chain was sequenced within a study of graft-versus-host responses after intestinal transplantation. Comments on this clone: No antigen is known for it.

The method was immunoSEQ multiplex PCR; TCRdb's version includes in-frame clones alone and lacks a portion of them. The table shows roughly 120,000 clones, with 85% to 95% occurring only once. The sequenced sample was unstimulated CD8+ T cells sorted from spleen or lymph node cells, obtained before transplant. This sequence was found in a human donor who was the organ donor for an intestinal transplant.

The chain's CDR3 is CASSEAGGNSPLHF. CDR3 nucleotides: TGTGCCAGCAGTGAAGCAGGGGGGAATTCACCCCTCCACTTT. This sequence joins TRBV9 and TRBJ1-6; TRBD1 aligns across 7 bases. CDR1 and CDR2 (germline): SGDLS, YYNGEE. There are 14 residues in the CDR3. Unmatched junction bases numbered 6, after V lost 5 bases and J lost 7 bases.